The clone carrying this T cell receptor beta chain has a count of ten or more. This entry is derived from a study of T cells in Graves' hyperthyroidism and ophthalmopathy. Uncontrolled infection, other autoimmune disease, pregnancy or lactation disqualified patients from enrolment. TCR beta CDR3 region amplification was performed from RNA transcripts. Carried out on the TCR CDR3, a first-round RT-PCR used the HTBI primer set. From the multiplex PCR reads, TCRdb called clonotypes with MiXCR, one entry per CDR3 protein. The sample lists about 760,000 distinct CDR3 sequences; over 35% were seen once. CDR1 is LGHNA and CDR2 is YSLEER in the germline V gene. V lost 0 bases to trimming and J lost 6 bases, with 11 bases between them. The CDR3 covers 14 residues.

The TCR sequence derives from a woman between 40 and 50 years old with Graves' hyperthyroidism. The J gene is TRBJ1-2, the V gene TRBV4-3; D is possibly TRBD1 (6 bases). The specimen sequenced was blood. CDR3 nucleotides: TGCGCCAGCAGCCAAGATACGGGGGGCGATGGCTACACCTTC. Its protein is CASSQDTGGDGYTF.